This section outlines one TCR beta chain sequence together with its context. The source of the sample is a study of T cells after yellow fever vaccination. TCRdb re-derived calls from the 5' RACE reads in MiXCR, one entry per CDR3 protein. The sample lists some 600,000 distinct CDR3 sequences; around a sixth were seen once. V lost 1 base to trimming and J lost 5 bases, with 12 bases between them. CDR3 length: 15 amino acids. The germline V gene encodes CDR1 LGHNA and CDR2 YNFKEQ. V gene TRBV4-2 combines with J gene TRBJ2-1; D possibly corresponds to TRBD2 (7 bases). The TCR was taken from a man aged 18 to 29 who received the YFV17D yellow fever vaccine. The sample was PBMCs, taken about 5 days after the first yellow fever vaccination. The CDR3 nucleotides read TGTGCCAGCAGCCAAGTCGGGGGGCCTGACAATGAGCAGTTCTTC. Amino acids: CASSQVGGPDNEQFF.